Listed here is a single T cell receptor beta chain. This record belongs to a study of OX40 agonist ivuxolimab in advanced cancers. Whole-study context: Head and neck, renal cell, melanoma or hepatocellular carcinoma were the cancers that dose-escalation patients had. Enrollees could have had prior anti-PD-1, anti-PD-L1 or anti-CTLA-4 therapy, which 35% to 40% had received. In three patients, partial responses were observed, one with hepatocellular carcinoma and two with cutaneous melanoma.

Sampled blood was obtained at baseline, cycle 4 day 1, and cycle 7 day 1. CDR3 length: 15 amino acids. J gave up 6 bases and V 5 bases, and 5 bases lay outside the gene matches. Germline V lookup: CDR1 SGHDN, CDR2 FVKESK. The assay was immunoSEQ multiplex PCR, and TCRdb's table has in-frame clones only and misses some. The sample has 55,000 to 80,000 clones, approximately 85% seen once; the top ten hold around 1%. The chain joins TRBV14 to TRBJ2-1; 12 nucleotides line up with TRBD2. The sample was CD4+ or CD8+ T cells sorted from blood, taken in a trial of the OX40 agonist ivuxolimab. The sequence came from an adult with an advanced solid tumor such as melanoma, head and neck, liver or kidney cancer. This CDR3 reads CASSVWTSGVNEQFF. The CDR3 DNA follows: TGTGCCAGCAGCGTATGGACTAGCGGGGTCAATGAGCAGTTCTTC. Complete variable domain (other parts from reference TRBV14 and TRBJ2-1): EAGVTQFPSHSVIEKGQTVTLRCDPISGHDNLYWYRRVMGKEIKFLLHFVKESKQDESGMPNNRFLAERTGGTYSTLKVQPAELEDSGVYFCASSVWTSGVNEQFFGPGTRLTVL.